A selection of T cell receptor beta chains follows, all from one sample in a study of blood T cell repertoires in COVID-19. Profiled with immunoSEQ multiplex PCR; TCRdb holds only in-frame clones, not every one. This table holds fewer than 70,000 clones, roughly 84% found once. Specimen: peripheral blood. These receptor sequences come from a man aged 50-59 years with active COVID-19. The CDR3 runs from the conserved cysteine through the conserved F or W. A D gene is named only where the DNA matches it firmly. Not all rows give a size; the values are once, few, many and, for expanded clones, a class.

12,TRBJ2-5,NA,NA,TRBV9,CASSANQETQYF,TGTGCCAGCAGCGCAAACCAAGAGACCCAGTACTTC
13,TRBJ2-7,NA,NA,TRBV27,CASSHYPGDEQYF,TGTGCCAGCAGTCACTACCCCGGGGACGAGCAGTACTTC
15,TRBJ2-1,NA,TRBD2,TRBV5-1,CASSLPSGTYNEQFF,TGCGCCAGCAGCTTGCCTAGCGGTACCTACAATGAGCAGTTCTTC
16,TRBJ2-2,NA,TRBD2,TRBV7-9,CASMLGSSGGAGELFF,TGTGCCAGCATGCTGGGGTCTAGCGGGGGTGCCGGGGAGCTGTTTTTT
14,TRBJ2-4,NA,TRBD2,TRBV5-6,CASSPRTSGNIQYF,TGTGCCAGCAGCCCGCGGACTAGCGGAAACATTCAGTACTTC
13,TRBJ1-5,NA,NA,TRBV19,CASSIYNNQPQHF,TGTGCCAGTAGTATTTACAACAATCAGCCCCAGCATTTT
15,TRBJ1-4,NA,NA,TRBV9,CASSSSGSTNEKLFF,TGTGCCAGCAGCTCCTCAGGCTCAACTAATGAAAAACTGTTTTTT
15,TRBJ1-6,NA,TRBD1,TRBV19,CASSTGQGGNSPLHF,TGTGCCAGTAGTACCGGACAGGGTGGTAATTCACCCCTCCACTTT
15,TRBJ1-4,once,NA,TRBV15,CATSGNTGLNEKLFF,TGTGCCACCAGCGGAAATACAGGGCTTAATGAAAAACTGTTTTTT
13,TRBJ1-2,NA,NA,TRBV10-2,CASSDGLIYGYTF,TGCGCCAGCAGTGACGGTCTGATCTATGGCTACACCTTC
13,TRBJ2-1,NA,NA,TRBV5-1,CASRPGGYNEQFF,TGCGCCAGCAGGCCCGGGGGCTACAATGAGCAGTTCTTC
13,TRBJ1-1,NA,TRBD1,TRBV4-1,CASSDRVGTEAFF,TGCGCCAGCAGCGACAGGGTGGGGACTGAAGCTTTCTTT
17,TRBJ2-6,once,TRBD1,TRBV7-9,CASRTGTGGSGANVLTF,TGTGCCAGCAGAACCGGGACAGGGGGCTCTGGGGCCAACGTCCTGACTTTC
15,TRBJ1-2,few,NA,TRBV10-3,CAISERQERHYGYTF,TGTGCCATCAGCGAACGTCAGGAACGGCATTATGGCTACACCTTC
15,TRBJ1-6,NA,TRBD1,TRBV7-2,CASSSPTGANSPLHF,TGTGCCAGCAGCTCCCCGACAGGGGCCAATTCACCCCTCCACTTT
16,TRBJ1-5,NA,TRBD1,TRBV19,CASSPIDRGRGQPQHF,TGTGCCAGTAGTCCTATCGACAGGGGCCGCGGACAGCCCCAGCATTTT
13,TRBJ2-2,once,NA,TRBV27,CASKGANTGELFF,TGTGCCAGCAAGGGGGCGAACACCGGGGAGCTGTTTTTT
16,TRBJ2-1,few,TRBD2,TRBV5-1,CASSLTSGSSYNEQFF,TGCGCCAGCAGCCTGACTAGCGGGAGCTCCTACAATGAGCAGTTCTTC
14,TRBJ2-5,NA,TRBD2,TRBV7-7,CASSLAGAWETQYF,TGTGCTAGCAGCTTAGCGGGAGCGTGGGAGACCCAGTACTTC